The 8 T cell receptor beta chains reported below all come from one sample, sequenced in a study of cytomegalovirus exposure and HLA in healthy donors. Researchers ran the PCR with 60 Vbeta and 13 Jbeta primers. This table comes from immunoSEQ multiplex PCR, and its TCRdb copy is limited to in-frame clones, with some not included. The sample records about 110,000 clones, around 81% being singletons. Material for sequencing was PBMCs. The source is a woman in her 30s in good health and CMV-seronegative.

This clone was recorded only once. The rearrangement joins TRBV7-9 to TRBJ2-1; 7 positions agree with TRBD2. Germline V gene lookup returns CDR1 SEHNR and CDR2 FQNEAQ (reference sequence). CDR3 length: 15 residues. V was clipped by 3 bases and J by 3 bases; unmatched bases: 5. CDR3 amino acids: CASSLGREFYNEQFF. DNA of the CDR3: TGTGCCAGCAGCTTGGGGCGGGAGTTCTACAATGAGCAGTTCTTC.

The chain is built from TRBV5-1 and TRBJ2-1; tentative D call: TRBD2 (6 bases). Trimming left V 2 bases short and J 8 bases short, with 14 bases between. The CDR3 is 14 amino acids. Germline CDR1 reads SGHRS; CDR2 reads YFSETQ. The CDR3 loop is CASSFSSEGYEQFF. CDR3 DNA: TGCGCCAGCAGCTTTTCTAGCGAAGGCTATGAGCAGTTCTTC. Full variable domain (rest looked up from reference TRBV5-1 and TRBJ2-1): KAGVTQTPRYLIKTRGQQVTLSCSPISGHRSVSWYQQTPGQGLQFLFEYFSETQRNKGNFPGRFSGRQFSNSRSEMNVSTLELGDSALYLCASSFSSEGYEQFFGPGTRLTVL.

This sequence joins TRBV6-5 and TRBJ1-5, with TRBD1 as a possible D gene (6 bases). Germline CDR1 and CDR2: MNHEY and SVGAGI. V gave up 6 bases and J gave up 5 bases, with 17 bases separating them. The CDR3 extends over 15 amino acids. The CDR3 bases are TGTGCCAGCAGATCCACCAGGGGTGCATATCAGCCCCAGCATTTT. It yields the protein CASRSTRGAYQPQHF.

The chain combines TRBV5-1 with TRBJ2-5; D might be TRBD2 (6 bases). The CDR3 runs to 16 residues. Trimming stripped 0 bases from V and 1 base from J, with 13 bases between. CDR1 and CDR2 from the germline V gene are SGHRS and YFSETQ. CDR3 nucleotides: TGCGCCAGCAGCTTGGTAGCTACGCGGGGCCAAGAGACCCAGTACTTC. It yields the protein CASSLVATRGQETQYF.

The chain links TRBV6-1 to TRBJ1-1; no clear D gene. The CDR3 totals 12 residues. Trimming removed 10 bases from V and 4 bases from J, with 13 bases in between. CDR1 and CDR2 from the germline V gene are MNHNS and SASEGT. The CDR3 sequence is CATVVAGTEAFF. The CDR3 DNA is TGTGCCACCGTCGTCGCCGGCACTGAAGCTTTCTTT.

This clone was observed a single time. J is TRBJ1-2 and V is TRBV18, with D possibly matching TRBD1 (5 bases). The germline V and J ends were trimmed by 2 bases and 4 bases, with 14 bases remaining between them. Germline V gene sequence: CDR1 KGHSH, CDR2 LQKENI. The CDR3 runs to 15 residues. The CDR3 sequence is CASSPTGLPGYGYTF. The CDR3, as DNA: TGTGCCAGCTCACCAACAGGCCTCCCTGGCTATGGCTACACCTTC.

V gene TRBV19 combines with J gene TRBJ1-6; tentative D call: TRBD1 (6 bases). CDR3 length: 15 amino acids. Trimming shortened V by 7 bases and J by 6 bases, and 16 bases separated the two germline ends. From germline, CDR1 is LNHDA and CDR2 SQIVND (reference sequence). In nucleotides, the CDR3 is TGTGCCAGTAACTTACAGGGCGTTCGTAATTCACCCCTCCACTTT. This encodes CASNLQGVRNSPLHF. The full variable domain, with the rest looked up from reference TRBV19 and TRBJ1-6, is DGGITQSPKYLFRKEGQNVTLSCEQNLNHDAMYWYRQDPGQGLRLIYYSQIVNDFQKGDIAEGYSVSREKKESFPLTVTSAQKNPTAFYLCASNLQGVRNSPLHFGNGTRLTVT.

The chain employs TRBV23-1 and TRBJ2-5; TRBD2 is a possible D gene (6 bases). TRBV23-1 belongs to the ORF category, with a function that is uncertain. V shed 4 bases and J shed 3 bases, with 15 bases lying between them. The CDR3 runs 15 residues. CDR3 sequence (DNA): TGCGCCAGCAGTCTAGAGCCAGGCGGGGAAGAGACCCAGTACTTC. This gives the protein CASSLEPGGEETQYF.